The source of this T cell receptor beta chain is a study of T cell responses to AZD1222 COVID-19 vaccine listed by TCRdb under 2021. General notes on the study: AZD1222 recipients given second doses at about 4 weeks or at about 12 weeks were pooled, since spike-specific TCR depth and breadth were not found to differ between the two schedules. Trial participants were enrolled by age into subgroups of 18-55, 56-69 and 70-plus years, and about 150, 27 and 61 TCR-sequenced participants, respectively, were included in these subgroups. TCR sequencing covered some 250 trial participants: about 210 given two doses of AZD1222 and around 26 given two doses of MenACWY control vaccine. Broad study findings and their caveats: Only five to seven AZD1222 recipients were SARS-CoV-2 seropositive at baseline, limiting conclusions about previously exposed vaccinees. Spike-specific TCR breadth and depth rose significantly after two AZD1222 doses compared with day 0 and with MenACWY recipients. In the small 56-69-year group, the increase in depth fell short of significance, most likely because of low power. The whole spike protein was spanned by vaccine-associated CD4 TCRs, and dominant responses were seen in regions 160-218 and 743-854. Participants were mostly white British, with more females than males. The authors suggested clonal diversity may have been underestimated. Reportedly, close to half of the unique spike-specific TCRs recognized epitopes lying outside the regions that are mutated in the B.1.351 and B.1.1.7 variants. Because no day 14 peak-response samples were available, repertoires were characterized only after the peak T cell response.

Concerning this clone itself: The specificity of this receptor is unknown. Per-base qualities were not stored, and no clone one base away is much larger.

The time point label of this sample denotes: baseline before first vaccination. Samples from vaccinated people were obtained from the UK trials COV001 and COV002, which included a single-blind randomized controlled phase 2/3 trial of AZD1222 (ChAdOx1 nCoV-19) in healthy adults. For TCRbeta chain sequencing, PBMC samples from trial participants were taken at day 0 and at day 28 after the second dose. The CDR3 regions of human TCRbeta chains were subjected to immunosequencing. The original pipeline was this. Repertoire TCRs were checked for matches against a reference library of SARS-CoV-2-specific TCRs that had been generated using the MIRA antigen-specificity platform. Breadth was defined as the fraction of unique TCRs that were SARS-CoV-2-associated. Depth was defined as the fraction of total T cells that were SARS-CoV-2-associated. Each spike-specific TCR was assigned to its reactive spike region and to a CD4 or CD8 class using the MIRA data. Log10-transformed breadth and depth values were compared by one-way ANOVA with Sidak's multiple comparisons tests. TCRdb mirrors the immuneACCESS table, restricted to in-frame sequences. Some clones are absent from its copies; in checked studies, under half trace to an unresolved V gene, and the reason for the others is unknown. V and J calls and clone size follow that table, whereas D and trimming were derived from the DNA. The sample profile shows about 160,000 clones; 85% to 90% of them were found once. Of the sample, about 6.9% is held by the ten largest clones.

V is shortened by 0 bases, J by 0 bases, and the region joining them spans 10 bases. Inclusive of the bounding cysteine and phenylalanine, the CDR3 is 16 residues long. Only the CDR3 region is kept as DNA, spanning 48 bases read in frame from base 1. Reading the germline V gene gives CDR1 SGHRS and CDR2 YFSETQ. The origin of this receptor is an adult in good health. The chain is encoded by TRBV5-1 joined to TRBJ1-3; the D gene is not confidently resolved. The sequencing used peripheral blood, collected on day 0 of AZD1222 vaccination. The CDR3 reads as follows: CASSLEVANSGNTIYF. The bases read TGCGCCAGCAGCTTGGAAGTGGCAAACTCTGGAAACACCATATATTTT.